The present T cell receptor (beta chain) was sequenced within a study of beta chain features in type 1 diabetes. Study-wide findings and caveats: Whether HLA type influences TCRB rearrangement remained unresolved here. TCRB CDR3 length was moderately but significantly reduced in all four CD4+ subsets of Type 1 diabetes patients.

Trimming removed 5 bases from V and 0 bases from J, with 13 bases in between. CDR1 is SQVTM, CDR2 ANQGSEA, per germline. CDR3 size: 14 residues. About this clone: As yet, its antigen is unknown.

Expressed TCRB transcripts got sequenced, as all isolated RNA was reverse transcribed. Clones were sequenced by immunoSEQ multiplex PCR, and TCRdb holds only the in-frame ones, with some missing. The sample lists roughly 730,000 clones; about an eighth were seen once. The TCR originated in a man younger than 35 with type 1 diabetes. The chain has TRBV29-1 and TRBJ1-1; D gene ambiguous. What was sequenced was naive CD4+ T cells from blood. As DNA, the CDR3 is TGCAGCGTTAGTAGCGAGCCGATGAACACTGAAGCTTTCTTT. This encodes CSVSSEPMNTEAFF.